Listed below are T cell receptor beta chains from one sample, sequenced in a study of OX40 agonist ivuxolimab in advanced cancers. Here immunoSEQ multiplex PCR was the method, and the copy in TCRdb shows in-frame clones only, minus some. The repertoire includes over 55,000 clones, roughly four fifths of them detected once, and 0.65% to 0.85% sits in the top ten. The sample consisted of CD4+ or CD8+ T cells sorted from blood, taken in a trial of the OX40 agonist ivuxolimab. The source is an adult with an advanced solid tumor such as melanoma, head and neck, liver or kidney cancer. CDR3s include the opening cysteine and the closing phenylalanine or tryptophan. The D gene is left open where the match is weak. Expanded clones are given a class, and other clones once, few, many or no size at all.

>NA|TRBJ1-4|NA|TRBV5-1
TGCGCCAGCAGCTTTACAGGGCCCACTAATGAAAAACTGTTTTTT
CASSFTGPTNEKLFF
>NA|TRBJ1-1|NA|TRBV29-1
TGCAGCGTTGCCGCGAACACTGAAGCTTTCTTT
CSVAANTEAFF
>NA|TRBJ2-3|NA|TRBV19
TGTGCCAGTAAGCCCAAGCCCACCACAGATACGCAGTATTTT
CASKPKPTTDTQYF
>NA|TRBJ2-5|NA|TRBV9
TGTGCCAGCAGCGTAGGAGTCCAAGAGACCCAGTACTTC
CASSVGVQETQYF
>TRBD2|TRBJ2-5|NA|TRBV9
TGTGCCAGCAGCTCAGGACTAGCGGTCCGGACCCTCCAAGAGACCCAGTACTTC
CASSSGLAVRTLQETQYF
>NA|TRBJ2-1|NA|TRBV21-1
TGTGCCCCATCGGGGGGGGAGCAGTTCTTC
CAPSGGEQFF
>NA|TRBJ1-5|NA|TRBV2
TGTGCCAGTAAAGGAGGGGGTAGGGATCAGCCCCAGCATTTT
CASKGGGRDQPQHF
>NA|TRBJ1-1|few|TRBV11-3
TGTGCCAGCAGCTCCACGGACGGTGGGGCTTTCTTT
CASSSTDGGAFF
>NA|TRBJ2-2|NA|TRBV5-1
TGCGCCAGCAGCTTGGAACGGGGTTTCAGGGAGCTGTTTTTT
CASSLERGFRELFF
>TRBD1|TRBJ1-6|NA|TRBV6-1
TGTGCCAGCAGTGAAATTTGGCAGGGGGCCCCCCTCCACTTT
CASSEIWQGAPLHF
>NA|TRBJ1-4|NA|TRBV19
TGTGCCAGTAGTATAGATGGCAGGGGCGGTGAAAAACTGTTTTTT
CASSIDGRGGEKLFF
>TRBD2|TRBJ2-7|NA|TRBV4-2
TGTGCCAGCAGCCCCCGAACCGGGACTATCTCCTACGAGCAGTACTTC
CASSPRTGTISYEQYF
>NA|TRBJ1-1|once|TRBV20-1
TGCAGTGCTAGAGATCCCCCGGGAGCTTTCTTT
CSARDPPGAFF
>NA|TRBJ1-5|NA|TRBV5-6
TGTGCCAGCAGCCGACGAGGGGGGAGTGGCAATCAGCCCCAGCATTTT
CASSRRGGSGNQPQHF
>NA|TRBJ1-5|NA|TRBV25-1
TGTGCCAGCGGCCCCCGGGGAAGCGGCAATCAGCCCCAGCATTTT
CASGPRGSGNQPQHF
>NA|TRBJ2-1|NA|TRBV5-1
TGCGCCAGCAGCTTGTTGTTCGGGAGTGGCAATGAGCAGTTCTTC
CASSLLFGSGNEQFF
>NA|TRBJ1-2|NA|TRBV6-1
TGTGCCAGCAGTACAGCCGATCCCAAATTCTATGGCTACACCTTC
CASSTADPKFYGYTF
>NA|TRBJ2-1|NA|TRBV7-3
TGTGCCAGCAGCCCAAAGGGTGGTGTTTCTGAGCAGTTCTTC
CASSPKGGVSEQFF
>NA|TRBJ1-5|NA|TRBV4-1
TGCGCCAGCAGCCAGATCTCGACAGAAGGCAATCAGCCCCAGCATTTT
CASSQISTEGNQPQHF
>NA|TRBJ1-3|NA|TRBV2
TGTGCCAGAAGGACAGCCTCTGGAAACACCATATATTTT
CARRTASGNTIYF
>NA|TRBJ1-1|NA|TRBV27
TGTGCCAGCAGTTTATCAGGTGGGGCTGAAGCTTTCTTT
CASSLSGGAEAFF
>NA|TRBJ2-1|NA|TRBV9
TGTGCCAGCAGCGTAGACAGGGATAATGAGCAGTTCTTC
CASSVDRDNEQFF
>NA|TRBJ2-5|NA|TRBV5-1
TGCGCCAGCAGCCCCCAGCCGACATCAGGGTTCGGGGAGACCCAGTACTTC
CASSPQPTSGFGETQYF
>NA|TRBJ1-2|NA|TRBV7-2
TGTGCCAGCAGCTTAGATTGGGGTGATTCTCATGGCTACACCTTC
CASSLDWGDSHGYTF
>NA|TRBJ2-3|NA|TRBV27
TGTGCCAGCAGTTCATACACAGATACGCAGTATTTT
CASSSYTDTQYF
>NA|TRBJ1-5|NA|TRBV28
TGTGCCAGCAGCCCTGGACTAAGTGGCAATCAGCCCCAGCATTTT
CASSPGLSGNQPQHF
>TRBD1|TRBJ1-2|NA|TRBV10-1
TGCGCCAGCACAAAGGCCCGGGACAGGGTTAACTATGGCTACACCTTC
CASTKARDRVNYGYTF
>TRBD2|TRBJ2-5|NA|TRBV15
TGTGCCACCAGCAGAGATCTAGCGGGGCTGCAAGAGACCCAGTACTTC
CATSRDLAGLQETQYF
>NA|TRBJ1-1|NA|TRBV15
TGTGCCACCAGCAGAGGTGGGGTTGGCGCTGAAGCTTTCTTT
CATSRGGVGAEAFF
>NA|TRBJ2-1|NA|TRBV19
TGTGCCAGTAGTAACCCCGGGGGTGAGCAGTTCTTC
CASSNPGGEQFF
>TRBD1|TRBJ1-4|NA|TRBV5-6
TGTGCCAGCAGCTGGGACAGGGGTGAAAAACTGTTTTTT
CASSWDRGEKLFF
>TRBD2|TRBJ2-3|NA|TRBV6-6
TGTGCCAGCAGTTTCTTAGCGGGGGAGAGCACAGATACGCAGTATTTT
CASSFLAGESTDTQYF
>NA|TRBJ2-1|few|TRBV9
TGTGCCAGCAGCCAAGGGTGGGGGAGCTCCTACAATGAGCAGTTCTTC
CASSQGWGSSYNEQFF
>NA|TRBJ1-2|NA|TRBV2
TGTGCCAGCAGGGGAATCGACAGGCTCGCGGGTTACACCTTC
CASRGIDRLAGYTF
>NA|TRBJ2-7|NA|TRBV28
TGTGCCAGCAGTCCGAGCGGTTACTCCTACGAGCAGTACTTC
CASSPSGYSYEQYF
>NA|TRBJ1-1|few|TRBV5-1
TGCGCCAGCACGACGGGCGGCTCTGAAGCTTTCTTT
CASTTGGSEAFF